The 5 T cell receptor beta chains below all came from one sample that was sequenced in a study of response to subunit inactivated influenza vaccine. TCRdb fed the RT-PCR reads into MiXCR, producing one record per CDR3 protein. The table shows about 520,000 distinct CDR3 sequences, with 6.5% to 8% occurring only once. Sample: PBMCs from blood, taken about 24 months after vaccination. The receptors derive from a man aged 50 to 75 who received an inactivated influenza vaccine.

The rearrangement joins TRBV12-5 to TRBJ1-1; TRBD1 aligns across 9 bases. The CDR3 totals 15 residues. The J segment lost 7 bases and the V segment lost 0 bases, leaving 6 bases of the junction unmatched. The germline gives CDR1 LGHNT, CDR2 FRNRAP. The CDR3 loop reads CASGLVTGGPFEAFF. Here the CDR3 DNA reads TGTGCTAGTGGTTTGGTAACAGGGGGCCCTTTTGAAGCTTTCTTT.

This clonotype has a count of ten or more. The chain has TRBV5-1 and TRBJ2-3; D is perhaps TRBD2 (7 bases). Germline values: CDR1 SGHRS, CDR2 YFSETQ. CDR3 size: 14 residues. V lost 6 bases and J lost 1, with 12 bases in between. The CDR3 DNA reads as TGCGCCAGCAACAAGGGGGGGGGCACAGATACGCAGTATTTT. This encodes CASNKGGGTDTQYF. The complete variable domain, with remaining parts taken from reference TRBV5-1 and TRBJ2-3, reads KAGVTQTPRYLIKTRGQQVTLSCSPISGHRSVSWYQQTPGQGLQFLFEYFSETQRNKGNFPGRFSGRQFSNSRSEMNVSTLELGDSALYLCASNKGGGTDTQYFGPGTRLTVL.

This clonotype was picked up many times. V usage is TRBV7-6 and J usage is TRBJ2-7; TRBD2 matches 7 bases. Trimming at V came to 4 bases and at J to 2 bases, leaving 17 bases not matched to a gene. Germline V gene sequence: CDR1 SGHVS, CDR2 FNYEAQ. This CDR3 comprises 18 residues. CDR3 nucleotides: TGTGCCAGCAGCTCAGTGACCCGGGACTATGGAATCGCCTACGAGCAGTACTTC. Amino acid sequence: CASSSVTRDYGIAYEQYF.

This clonotype was counted at least ten times. The chain recombines TRBV29-1 with TRBJ2-7; either TRBD1 or TRBD2 may supply D (5 bases each). This CDR3 spans 12 amino acids. The V and J ends lost 8 bases and 6 bases respectively, with 17 bases between them. The germline CDR1 and CDR2 sequences are SQVTM and ANQGSEA. The CDR3 reads CSIWDGAAEQYF. The CDR3, as DNA: TGCAGCATCTGGGACGGCGCGGCCGAGCAGTACTTC.

This clonotype has more than one count but fewer than ten. J is TRBJ2-3 and V is TRBV7-9, with a possible D match to TRBD2 (6 bases). The germline V and J ends were trimmed by 1 base and 0 bases, with 11 bases remaining between them. Per the germline V gene, CDR1 is SEHNR and CDR2 is FQNEAQ (reference sequence). This CDR3 has 16 residues. Here the CDR3 reads CASSLGIRGSTDTQYF. CDR3 DNA: TGTGCCAGCAGCTTAGGTATCCGGGGGAGCACAGATACGCAGTATTTT.